This T cell receptor (beta chain) was sequenced in a study of cytomegalovirus exposure and HLA in healthy donors. Using immunoSEQ multiplex PCR, the repertoire was profiled, and TCRdb retains in-frame clones only, with some absent. The profile shows around 150,000 clones, roughly 89% of them singletons. Findings and limits, study-wide: Reported results showed that the classifier diagnosed cytomegalovirus status with high specificity and sensitivity. Whilst most TCR sequences proved rare, a subset of public TCRs occurred across many donors. The tendency of first-cohort TCR clusters to co-occur in the roughly 130 validation repertoires was the finding of a later analysis.

With regard to this clone: Antigen specificity is unknown.

Germline V gene lookup returns CDR1 KGHSH and CDR2 LQKENI. Trimming left V 1 base short and J 7 bases short, with 14 bases between. This CDR3 has 15 amino acids. The TCR was taken from a woman younger than 30 in good health and CMV-seropositive. The rearrangement links TRBV18 to TRBJ2-1; D may be TRBD2 (6 bases). The material sequenced was PBMCs. This CDR3 is CASSPLGDSLNEQFF. CDR3 in DNA: TGTGCCAGCTCACCACTGGGGGACTCTTTAAATGAGCAGTTCTTC. The full variable domain, completed using reference TRBV18 and TRBJ2-1, is NAGVMQNPRHLVRRRGQEARLRCSPMKGHSHVYWYRQLPEEGLKFMVYLQKENIIDESGMPKERFSAEFPKEGPSILRIQQVVRGDSAAYFCASSPLGDSLNEQFFGPGTRLTVL.